This T cell receptor (beta chain) was sequenced for a study of T-cell memory formation after mild COVID-19. TCRdb itself ran the 5' RACE reads through MiXCR, one entry per CDR3 protein. The sample yields tens of thousands of distinct CDR3 sequences, over 12% seen once. CDR1 is DFQATT and CDR2 is SNEGSKA in the germline V gene (reference sequence). The CDR3 is 15 amino acids. Deletions cut 3 bases from V and 0 bases from J, with 9 bases between. This receptor was taken from a man aged 18 to 30 who had mild COVID-19 (a few samples of this study predate the infection). Cell type and time point are not known. The chain joins TRBV20-1 to TRBJ1-6, with D uncertain. Material for sequencing was PBMCs or a T cell subset sorted from them (not recorded which). The CDR3 here is CSARDPGSYNSPLHF. CDR3 nucleotide sequence: TGCAGTGCTAGGGACCCAGGCTCCTATAATTCACCCCTCCACTTT.